Below are 18 T cell receptor beta chains sequenced from a single sample in a study of control samples from healthy donors and cancer patients (dated by TCRdb to the early 2020s). Library construction relied on the immunoSEQ multiplex PCR assay. The immuneACCESS repertoire file appears here via TCRdb, limited to in-frame rearrangements. These files lack a portion of the clones; in checked studies, under half of the deficit traces to unresolved V genes, and the cause of the others is not known. Across this sample there are 70,000 or so clones, with roughly 89% seen only once. The top ten clonotypes cover over 15% of the sample. Sequencing was performed on PBMCs. These receptors were obtained from a man in his 60s with lung cancer.

The gene calls are TRBV28 and TRBJ1-3; D is perhaps TRBD1 (5 bases). The germline V and J ends were trimmed by 3 bases and 2 bases, with 8 bases remaining between them. The CDR3 is 14 residues long. CDR1 is MDHEN and CDR2 is SYDVKM in the germline V gene. CDR3 bases: TGTGCCAGCAGTTTCAGGGCTACTGGAAACACCATATATTTT. Translation: CASSFRATGNTIYF.

The chain links TRBV27 to TRBJ2-1; no definite D call. This CDR3 is built from 18 residues. Germline CDR1 is MNHEY and CDR2 is SMNVEV (reference sequence). The V gene lost 6 bases and the J gene lost 2 bases, with 23 bases spanning the gap. The CDR3 bases are TGTGCCAGCAGCCCTGCCCCCCCTTACGAAACAACCTACAATGAGCAGTTCTTC. Its translation is CASSPAPPYETTYNEQFF.

The chain carries TRBV5-6 and TRBJ2-1; no definite D call. This CDR3 has 17 residues. V lost 7 bases to trimming and J lost 0 bases, with 20 bases between them. From germline, CDR1 is SGHDT and CDR2 YYEEEE. CDR3: CASQRRFGRSSYNEQFF. The CDR3 DNA reads as TGTGCCAGCCAACGACGGTTTGGTAGGAGCTCCTACAATGAGCAGTTCTTC.

This clone showed up just once. The J gene is TRBJ1-1, the V gene TRBV5-5, with D possibly being TRBD1 (5 bases). The germline V gene has CDR1 SGHKS and CDR2 YYEKEE (reference sequence). This CDR3 has 17 amino acids. V lost 4 bases, J lost 0 bases, and 19 bases lay in between. CDR3 sequence: CASSPSGRDHMNTEAFF. Here the CDR3 DNA reads TGTGCCAGCAGCCCCTCGGGGAGGGACCACATGAACACTGAAGCTTTCTTT. Variable domain in full (rest from reference TRBV5-5 and TRBJ1-1): DAGVTQSPTHLIKTRGQQVTLRCSPISGHKSVSWYQQVLGQGPQFIFQYYEKEERGRGNFPDRFSARQFPNYSSELNVNALLLGDSALYLCASSPSGRDHMNTEAFFGQGTRLTVV.

The gene calls are TRBV7-9 and TRBJ2-2; TRBD1 matches at 8 bases. The CDR3 extends over 15 amino acids. The V gene end was trimmed by 4 bases and the J gene end by 6 bases; junction bases not matched to a gene: 7. The germline CDR1 and CDR2 sequences are SEHNR and FQNEAQ (reference sequence). The CDR3 DNA reads TGTGCCAGCAGCTGGGCCCGGACAGGGTCCGGGGAGCTGTTTTTT. This gives the protein CASSWARTGSGELFF.

V is TRBV6-5 and J is TRBJ2-3; possible D gene TRBD2, 5 bases. Between the trimmed V and J ends, which lost 6 bases and 5 bases, there was a span of 12 bases. The CDR3 length is 13 residues. Germline loops: CDR1 MNHEY, CDR2 SVGAGI. The CDR3 DNA sequence: TGTGCCAGCAGGACTACAATAGGAGATACGCAGTATTTT. Its protein is CASRTTIGDTQYF.

This chain connects TRBV9 to TRBJ2-1; 10 nucleotides match TRBD2. CDR1 and CDR2 from the germline V gene are SGDLS and YYNGEE. This CDR3 has 19 amino acids. Unmatched junction bases numbered 12, after V lost 1 base and J lost 2 bases. CDR3 residues: CASSVSPTERGGPYNEQFF. The CDR3 DNA sequence: TGTGCCAGCAGCGTAAGCCCCACGGAGCGGGGGGGCCCCTACAATGAGCAGTTCTTC.

The chain employs TRBV7-8 and TRBJ2-6; D is possibly TRBD2 (6 bases). V lost 2 bases and J lost 0, with 11 bases in between. Germline CDR1 SGHVS, CDR2 FQNEAQ. CDR3 length: 17 residues. CDR3 DNA sequence: TGTGCCAGCAGCTTAATGGGGGGAAACTCTGGGGCCAACGTCCTGACTTTC. Translating it yields CASSLMGGNSGANVLTF.

The chain has TRBV7-9 and TRBJ2-2; tentative D call: TRBD2 (6 bases). Deletions cut 0 bases from V and 4 bases from J, with 9 bases between. The CDR3 is 15 residues long. Germline CDR1 SEHNR, CDR2 FQNEAQ (reference sequence). The chain's CDR3 is CASSLAGGVTGELFF. Here the CDR3 DNA reads TGTGCCAGCAGCTTAGCGGGGGGAGTCACCGGGGAGCTGTTTTTT.

The CDR3 region has the DNA TGTGCCAGCAGCTTAACGGGGGCGGAGTACACTGAAGCTTTCTTT. Its translation: CASSLTGAEYTEAFF. V is TRBV7-3 and J is TRBJ1-1, with D tentatively TRBD1 (6 bases). Germline V gene lookup returns CDR1 SGHTA and CDR2 FQGTGA. Trimming cost V 0 bases and J 3 bases, with 11 bases left between them. The CDR3 has 15 amino acids.

The V call is TRBV7-3, the J call TRBJ2-3, with TRBD1 as a possible D gene (5 bases). This CDR3 comprises 15 residues. Trimming pared 6 bases from V and 0 bases from J, leaving 13 bases between. Germline V gene data show CDR1 as SGHTA and CDR2 as FQGTGA. Here the CDR3 DNA reads TGTGCCAGCAGTCCCGGGCAGGGTAGCACAGATACGCAGTATTTT. This gives the protein CASSPGQGSTDTQYF.

This chain links TRBV6-2 or TRBV6-3 with TRBJ2-6; 8 bases align to TRBD2. The junction had 10 bases not matched to a gene; V was cut back by 5 bases and J by 13 bases. This CDR3 region has 14 residues. Germline V gene sequence: CDR1 MNHEY, CDR2 SVGEGT. The CDR3 DNA reads as TGTGCCAGCAGTCCCCTCGGGGGGGAAGGGGTCCTGACTTTC. Protein: CASSPLGGEGVLTF.

The CDR3 coding sequence is TGTGCCAGCAGCCAAGTGGGGTCACCCCTCCACTTT. Encoded protein: CASSQVGSPLHF. The chain employs TRBV3-1 (or the pseudogene TRBV3-2) and TRBJ1-6; D call uncertain. Germline loops: CDR1 LGHDT, CDR2 YNNKEL (reference sequence). Trimming stripped 1 base from V and 10 bases from J, with 5 bases between. The length of the CDR3 is 12 residues.

The chain links TRBV5-1 to TRBJ1-1; 8 bases are a match to TRBD1. V shed 4 bases and J 1 base; nucleotides not matched to a gene: 3. The CDR3 totals 14 residues. CDR1 is SGHRS and CDR2 is YFSETQ in the germline V gene. CDR3 region: CASSAGTGNTEAFF. CDR3 nucleotide sequence: TGCGCCAGCAGCGCCGGGACAGGGAACACTGAAGCTTTCTTT.

The chain recombines TRBV23-1 with TRBJ1-6; the D is unclear. TRBV23-1 is assigned to the ORF class and has an uncertain function. V lost 0 bases, J lost 13 bases, and 13 bases lay in between. This CDR3 region has 14 residues. CDR3 residues: CASSQSGDFVPLHF. CDR3 nucleotides: TGCGCCAGCAGTCAATCTGGGGATTTCGTCCCCCTCCACTTT.

The V and J genes are TRBV6-5 and TRBJ1-4; a weak D match, TRBD1 (6 bases). The V gene's germline CDR1 is MNHEY and CDR2 SVGAGI. Trimming took off 0 bases at V and 14 bases at J, with 13 bases between the two ends. This CDR3 comprises 13 residues. For the CDR3, the DNA is TGTGCCAGCAGTTACTCCGCGGGGGCGAGGCTGTTTTTT. Translated: CASSYSAGARLFF.

The chain carries TRBV13 and TRBJ1-3; tentative D call: TRBD1 (5 bases). Germline CDR1 PRHDT, CDR2 FYEKMQ (reference sequence). V lost 3 bases and J lost 1, with 10 bases in between. This CDR3 has 15 amino acids. The CDR3 is CASSFRRVSGNTIYF. CDR3 nucleotide sequence: TGTGCCAGCAGCTTTCGCAGGGTGTCTGGAAACACCATATATTTT.

The chain combines TRBV12-5 with TRBJ2-2; no reliable D call. The germline V gene encodes CDR1 LGHNT and CDR2 FRNRAP. This CDR3 region has 11 residues. V lost 7 bases and J lost 5, with 5 bases in between. This CDR3 reads CASVKTGELFF. For the CDR3, the DNA is TGTGCTAGTGTTAAAACCGGGGAGCTGTTTTTT.